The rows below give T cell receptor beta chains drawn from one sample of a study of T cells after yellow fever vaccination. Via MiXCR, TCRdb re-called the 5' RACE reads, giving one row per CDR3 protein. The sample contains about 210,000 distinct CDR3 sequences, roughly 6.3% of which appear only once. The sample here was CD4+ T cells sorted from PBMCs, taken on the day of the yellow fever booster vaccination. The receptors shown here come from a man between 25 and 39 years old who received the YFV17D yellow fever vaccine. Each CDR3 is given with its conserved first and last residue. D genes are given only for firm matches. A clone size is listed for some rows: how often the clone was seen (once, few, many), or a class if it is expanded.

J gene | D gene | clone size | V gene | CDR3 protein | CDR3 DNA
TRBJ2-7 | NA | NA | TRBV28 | CASTTSGYEQYF | TGTGCCAGCACCACGTCTGGGTACGAGCAGTACTTC
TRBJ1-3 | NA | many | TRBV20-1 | CSARDFISGNTIYF | TGCAGTGCTAGAGATTTCATCTCTGGAAACACCATATATTTT
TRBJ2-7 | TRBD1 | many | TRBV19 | CASSASTGGRDEQYF | TGTGCCAGTAGTGCTTCGACAGGGGGCCGCGACGAGCAGTACTTC
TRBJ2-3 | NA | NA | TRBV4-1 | CASSHGHSRSTDTQYF | TGTGCCAGCAGCCATGGGCACTCCAGGTCCACAGATACGCAGTATTTT
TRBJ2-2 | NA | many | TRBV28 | CASSLGRFNTGELFF | TGTGCCAGCAGTTTAGGCAGATTCAACACCGGGGAGCTGTTTTTT
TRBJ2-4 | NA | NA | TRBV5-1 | CASSPYRAAGNIQYF | TGCGCCAGCAGCCCTTATCGAGCCGCGGGAAACATTCAGTACTTC
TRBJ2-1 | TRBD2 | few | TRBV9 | CASSVGLGTSGTYNQQFF | TGTGCCAGCAGCGTAGGTTTAGGGACTAGCGGGACTTACAATCAGCAGTTCTTC
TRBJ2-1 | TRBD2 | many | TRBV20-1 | CSARTSGRGNEQFF | TGCAGTGCTAGGACTAGCGGGAGAGGTAATGAGCAGTTCTTC
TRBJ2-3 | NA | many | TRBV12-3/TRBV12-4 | CASSIADTQYF | TGTGCCAGCAGCATAGCAGATACGCAGTATTTT
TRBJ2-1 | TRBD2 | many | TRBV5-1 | CASSLGGGVKYNEQFF | TGCGCCAGCAGCTTGGGGGGGGGAGTGAAGTACAATGAGCAGTTCTTC
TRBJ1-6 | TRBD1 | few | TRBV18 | CASSPSGQGGSSPLHF | TGTGCCAGCTCACCATCCGGACAGGGAGGAAGTTCACCCCTCCACTTT
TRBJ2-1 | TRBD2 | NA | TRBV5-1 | CASGSGGVPNEQFF | TGCGCCAGCGGGAGCGGGGGGGTGCCCAATGAGCAGTTCTTC
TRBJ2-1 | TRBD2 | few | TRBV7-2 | CASSSSRGGWDEQFF | TGTGCCAGCAGCTCCTCCCGGGGGGGGTGGGATGAGCAGTTCTTC
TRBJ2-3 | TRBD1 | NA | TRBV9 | CASSVVPGGRDTQYF | TGTGCCAGCAGCGTAGTGCCAGGGGGCAGAGATACGCAGTATTTT
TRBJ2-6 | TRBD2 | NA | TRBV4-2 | CASSPPGLAGTGANVLTF | TGTGCCAGCAGCCCCCCCGGACTAGCGGGAACCGGGGCCAACGTCCTGACTTTC
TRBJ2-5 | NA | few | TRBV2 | CASGPQKETQYF | TGTGCCAGTGGCCCCCAAAAAGAGACCCAGTACTTC
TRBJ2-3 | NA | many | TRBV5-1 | CASSSEGADTQYF | TGCGCCAGCAGCTCGGAAGGGGCAGATACGCAGTATTTT
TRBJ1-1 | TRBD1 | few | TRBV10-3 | CATQGANTEAFF | TGTGCCACTCAGGGGGCGAACACTGAAGCTTTCTTT
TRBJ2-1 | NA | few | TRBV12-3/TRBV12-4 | CASSLLASSYNEQFF | TGTGCCAGCAGTCTCCTAGCGAGCTCCTACAATGAGCAGTTCTTC
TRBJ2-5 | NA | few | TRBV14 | CASCPTGNVKTQYF | TGTGCCAGCTGCCCAACAGGGAACGTAAAGACCCAGTACTTC
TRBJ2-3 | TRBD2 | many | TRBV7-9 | CASSRLAWTDTQYF | TGTGCCAGCAGCCGACTAGCGTGGACAGATACGCAGTATTTT
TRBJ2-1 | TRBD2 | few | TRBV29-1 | CSVVGLAGGPSYNEQFF | TGCAGCGTTGTCGGTCTAGCGGGAGGACCGTCCTACAATGAGCAGTTCTTC
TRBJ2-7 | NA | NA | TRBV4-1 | CASSPAPWLSEQYF | TGCGCCAGCAGCCCTGCTCCCTGGTTAAGCGAGCAGTACTTC
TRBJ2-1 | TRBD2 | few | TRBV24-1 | CATSDPGTSRNEQFF | TGTGCCACCAGTGACCCCGGGACTAGCAGGAATGAGCAGTTCTTC
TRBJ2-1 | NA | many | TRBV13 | CASSSPGRSAYNEQFF | TGTGCCAGCAGCTCCCCCGGAAGGTCCGCCTACAATGAGCAGTTCTTC
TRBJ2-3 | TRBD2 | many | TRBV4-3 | CASSQDQLAGGDTQYF | TGCGCCAGCAGCCAAGATCAACTAGCGGGAGGAGATACGCAGTATTTT
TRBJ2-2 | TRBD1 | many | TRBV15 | CATSRYPGQGNTGELFF | TGTGCCACCAGCAGATACCCGGGACAGGGGAACACCGGGGAGCTGTTTTTT
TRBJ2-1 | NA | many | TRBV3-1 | CASSQRWRDYNEQFF | TGTGCCAGCAGCCAAAGGTGGCGGGATTACAATGAGCAGTTCTTC
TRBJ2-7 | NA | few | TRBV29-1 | CSVRESSYEQYF | TGCAGCGTTCGGGAGAGCTCCTACGAGCAGTACTTC
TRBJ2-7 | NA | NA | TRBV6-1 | CARGRGVVMGTYEQYF | TGTGCCAGAGGCCGCGGGGTTGTCATGGGCACGTACGAGCAGTACTTC
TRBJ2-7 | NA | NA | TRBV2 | CASSEGMGTTIYEQYF | TGTGCCAGCAGTGAGGGTATGGGGACAACAATCTACGAGCAGTACTTC
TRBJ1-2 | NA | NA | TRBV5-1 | CASSAPGTVYGYTF | TGCGCCAGCAGCGCACCCGGGACTGTCTATGGCTACACCTTC
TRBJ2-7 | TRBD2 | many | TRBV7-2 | CASSWGLAGEQYF | TGTGCCAGCAGCTGGGGACTAGCTGGGGAGCAGTACTTC
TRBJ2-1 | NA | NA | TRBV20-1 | CSARGGTYNNEQFF | TGCAGTGCTAGAGGCGGGACTTATAACAATGAGCAGTTCTTC
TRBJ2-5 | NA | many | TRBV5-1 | CASSLGNKGEVETQYF | TGCGCCAGCAGCCTAGGAAATAAGGGGGAGGTAGAGACCCAGTACTTC
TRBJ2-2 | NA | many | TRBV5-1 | CASSFGTVNTGELFF | TGCGCCAGCAGCTTTGGAACGGTAAACACCGGGGAGCTGTTTTTT
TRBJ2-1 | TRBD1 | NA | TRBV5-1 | CASSKDRGSNEQFF | TGCGCCAGCAGCAAGGACAGGGGGTCGAATGAGCAGTTCTTC
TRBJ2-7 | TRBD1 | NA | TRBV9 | CASSVRDRPYEQYF | TGTGCCAGCAGCGTCCGGGACAGACCCTACGAGCAGTACTTC
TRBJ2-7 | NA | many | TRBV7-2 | CASSLVRGAPYEQYF | TGTGCCAGCAGCTTAGTCAGGGGGGCTCCTTACGAGCAGTACTTC
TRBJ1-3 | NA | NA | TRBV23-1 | CASSHYQGGGSGNTIYF | TGCGCCAGCAGTCACTATCAGGGAGGAGGGTCTGGAAACACCATATATTTT